The rows below give T cell receptor beta chains drawn from one sample of a study of PD-1 blockade in classical Hodgkin lymphoma. Libraries were prepared by immunoSEQ multiplex PCR; TCRdb keeps only in-frame clonotypes and omits some of them. The repertoire holds 17,000 or so clones, with more than 75% as singletons. The sequencing used peripheral blood mononuclear cells (PBMCs), collected before the second cycle of nivolumab. The source is a human donor with classical Hodgkin lymphoma. CDR3s include the opening cysteine and the closing phenylalanine or tryptophan. The order of the fields is V gene, D gene, clone size, J gene, CDR3 DNA, CDR3 protein. A D gene is named only where the DNA matches it firmly. The listing skips clone size in some rows; elsewhere it reads once, few, many or a size class.

v_gene: TRBV2; d_gene: .; abundance: once; j_gene: TRBJ2-3; CDR3nt: TGTGCCAGCAGTGAAGACTTTGCAGATACGCAGTATTTT; CDR3aa: CASSEDFADTQYF
v_gene: TRBV13; d_gene: TRBD2; abundance: few; j_gene: TRBJ2-1; CDR3nt: TGTGCCAGCTCCCCCCGGGGGGTGAATGAGCAGTTCTTC; CDR3aa: CASSPRGVNEQFF
v_gene: TRBV18; d_gene: .; abundance: .; j_gene: TRBJ1-2; CDR3nt: TGTGCCAGCTCACCACGCGACAGTAACTATGGCTACACCTTC; CDR3aa: CASSPRDSNYGYTF
v_gene: TRBV27; d_gene: .; abundance: .; j_gene: TRBJ1-2; CDR3nt: TGTGCCAACAGTCTCCAGGGTAACGACTACACCTTC; CDR3aa: CANSLQGNDYTF
v_gene: TRBV7-9; d_gene: .; abundance: .; j_gene: TRBJ1-2; CDR3nt: TGTGCCAGCAGCCCCGACAGCCGAACTGGCTACACCTTC; CDR3aa: CASSPDSRTGYTF
v_gene: TRBV19; d_gene: .; abundance: .; j_gene: TRBJ1-5; CDR3nt: TGTGCCAGTAACGATTCGGGCGGTAGAAATCAGCCCCAGCATTTT; CDR3aa: CASNDSGGRNQPQHF
v_gene: TRBV5-4; d_gene: .; abundance: once; j_gene: TRBJ1-1; CDR3nt: TGTGCCAGCAGCGGAGGACTGGGAATGAACACTGAAGCTTTCTTT; CDR3aa: CASSGGLGMNTEAFF
v_gene: TRBV7-2; d_gene: TRBD1; abundance: once; j_gene: TRBJ1-2; CDR3nt: TGTGCCAGCAGCCGCCCGGACAGGGGTGGAAGGGGCTACACCTTC; CDR3aa: CASSRPDRGGRGYTF
v_gene: TRBV5-1; d_gene: .; abundance: .; j_gene: TRBJ2-5; CDR3nt: TGCGCCAGCAGCTCGCTGACAGGTAGCCAAGAGACCCAGTACTTC; CDR3aa: CASSSLTGSQETQYF
v_gene: TRBV6-5; d_gene: .; abundance: .; j_gene: TRBJ2-7; CDR3nt: TGTGCCAGCAGTTACTCAGGGTCCTACGAGCAGTACTTC; CDR3aa: CASSYSGSYEQYF
v_gene: TRBV27; d_gene: .; abundance: .; j_gene: TRBJ1-5; CDR3nt: TGTGCCAGCAGCCCCGACAGGAGCAATCAGCCCCAGCATTTT; CDR3aa: CASSPDRSNQPQHF
v_gene: TRBV6-4; d_gene: .; abundance: .; j_gene: TRBJ2-1; CDR3nt: TGTGCCAGCAGTGACAGGGCAGGCGATTACAATGAGCAGTTCTTC; CDR3aa: CASSDRAGDYNEQFF
v_gene: TRBV19; d_gene: .; abundance: .; j_gene: TRBJ1-1; CDR3nt: TGTGCCAGTAGTATGACACAGAACACTGAAGCTTTCTTT; CDR3aa: CASSMTQNTEAFF
v_gene: TRBV4-3; d_gene: .; abundance: .; j_gene: TRBJ2-5; CDR3nt: TGCGCCAGCAGTCTTCAAACCGGGACCCTGGCAGAGACCCAGTACTTC; CDR3aa: CASSLQTGTLAETQYF
v_gene: TRBV5-6; d_gene: .; abundance: .; j_gene: TRBJ1-4; CDR3nt: TGTGCCAGCAGCTTGGGGGCAGGGTGGAGTACTGCAAAACTGTTTTTT; CDR3aa: CASSLGAGWSTAKLFF
v_gene: TRBV5-1; d_gene: .; abundance: .; j_gene: TRBJ1-4; CDR3nt: TGCGCCAGCAGCTTGAGGGGAAAACTGTTTTTT; CDR3aa: CASSLRGKLFF
v_gene: TRBV7-2; d_gene: .; abundance: .; j_gene: TRBJ1-1; CDR3nt: TGTGCCAGCAGCTTACAACCTGGGGTTGAAGCTTTCTTT; CDR3aa: CASSLQPGVEAFF
v_gene: TRBV5-6; d_gene: .; abundance: .; j_gene: TRBJ2-3; CDR3nt: TGTGCCAGCAGCTTCGGGGCCAATATGGCAGATACGCAGTATTTT; CDR3aa: CASSFGANMADTQYF
v_gene: TRBV7-3; d_gene: .; abundance: .; j_gene: TRBJ1-1; CDR3nt: TGTGCCAGCAGCTTCGGGACGACCACCGGGAAAGCTTTCTTT; CDR3aa: CASSFGTTTGKAFF
v_gene: TRBV21-1; d_gene: .; abundance: few; j_gene: TRBJ1-5; CDR3nt: TGTGCCAGCAGCAAAGTGGTCGGGGACAATCAGCCCCAGCATTTT; CDR3aa: CASSKVVGDNQPQHF
v_gene: TRBV14; d_gene: TRBD2; abundance: once; j_gene: TRBJ2-2; CDR3nt: TGTGCCAGCAGCCCTTTAGCGGGGGGGCCTCGGGGCACCGGGGAGCTGTTTTTT; CDR3aa: CASSPLAGGPRGTGELFF
v_gene: TRBV9; d_gene: .; abundance: .; j_gene: TRBJ2-5; CDR3nt: TGTGCCAGCAGCGTCTTAGTCGGGGAGACCCAGTACTTC; CDR3aa: CASSVLVGETQYF
v_gene: TRBV9; d_gene: .; abundance: medium-sized; j_gene: TRBJ1-4; CDR3nt: TGTGCCAGCAGTCCTCAGAAAACTAATGAAAAACTGTTTTTT; CDR3aa: CASSPQKTNEKLFF
v_gene: TRBV11-2; d_gene: TRBD1; abundance: .; j_gene: TRBJ1-6; CDR3nt: TGTGCCAGCAGTCGCCGGGACAGGGGGGATTATAATTCACCCCTCCACTTT; CDR3aa: CASSRRDRGDYNSPLHF
v_gene: TRBV19; d_gene: .; abundance: .; j_gene: TRBJ1-2; CDR3nt: TGTGCCAGTAGTCGGCGAGGGTCCTATGGCTACACCTTC; CDR3aa: CASSRRGSYGYTF
v_gene: TRBV10-2; d_gene: .; abundance: .; j_gene: TRBJ2-7; CDR3nt: TGCGCCAGCACCCGAGTCGAAGGGAGCGAGCAGTACTTC; CDR3aa: CASTRVEGSEQYF
v_gene: TRBV2; d_gene: TRBD1; abundance: .; j_gene: TRBJ2-1; CDR3nt: TGTGCCAGCAGCCGGGACAGGGACAATGAGCAGTTCTTC; CDR3aa: CASSRDRDNEQFF
v_gene: TRBV6-6; d_gene: .; abundance: once; j_gene: TRBJ1-2; CDR3nt: TGTGCCAGCAGTTCCGTGATGGCCGGGGGCTACACCTTC; CDR3aa: CASSSVMAGGYTF